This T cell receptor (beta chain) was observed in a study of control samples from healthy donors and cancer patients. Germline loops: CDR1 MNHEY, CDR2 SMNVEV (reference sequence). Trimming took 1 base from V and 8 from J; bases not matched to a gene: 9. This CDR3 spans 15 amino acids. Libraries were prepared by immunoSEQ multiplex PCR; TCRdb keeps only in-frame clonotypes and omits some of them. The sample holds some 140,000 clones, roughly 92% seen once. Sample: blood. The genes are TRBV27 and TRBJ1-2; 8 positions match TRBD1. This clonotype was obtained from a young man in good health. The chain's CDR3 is CASSLWPPGQAGYTF. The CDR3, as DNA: TGTGCCAGCAGTTTATGGCCCCCGGGACAGGCAGGCTACACCTTC.